The next 30 T cell receptor beta chains were all read from a single sample in a study of glioma-infiltrating T cells (dated by TCRdb to 2016 to 2017). Data came from an Illumina MiSeq. The iRepertoire nested amplicon-rescue multiplex PCR (arm-PCR) platform was used to amplify TCR alpha and beta CDR3 regions from RNA. TCRdb handled the public reads itself, with Q25 trimming in fastp and clone calling in MiXCR, and kept productive beta chains. Rows merge per CDR3 protein into single entries with the most common DNA and genes. The sample records some 130,000 distinct CDR3 sequences, under 30% of which are singletons. The ten largest clones add up to 27% of the sample. Sequenced input: glioma tissue, nonneoplastic brain tissue, or PBMCs (not recorded which). The source is a human donor with low-grade glioma or glioblastoma, undergoing nonglioma brain surgery, or in good health (not recorded which).

A word on this clonotype: Being one base from a much bigger clone, this may be a read error. The chain has TRBV27 and TRBJ1-1, with D maybe TRBD1 (5 bases). Germline V gene lookup returns CDR1 MNHEY and CDR2 SMNVEV (reference sequence). V lost 6 bases and J lost 4, with 12 bases in between. This CDR3 has 13 residues. The CDR3 protein is CASRTNGGTEAFF. In nucleotides, the CDR3 is TGTGCCAGCAGGACAAACGGGGGCACTGAAGCTTTCTTT.

V is TRBV6-1 and J is TRBJ2-3, with D unclear. The length of the CDR3 is 16 residues. Trimming stripped 6 bases from V and 0 bases from J, with 16 bases between. CDR1 is MNHNS, CDR2 SASEGT, per germline. CDR3 DNA: TGTGCCAGCAGCTTGGGGTCGGCCTCTAGCACAGATACGCAGTATTTT. This sequence encodes CASSLGSASSTDTQYF.

The chain carries TRBV4-1 and TRBJ2-5, with 9 bases matching TRBD2. Germline assignment: CDR1 MGHRA and CDR2 YSYEKL. The length of the CDR3 is 16 residues. V gave up 1 base and J gave up 4 bases; unmatched junction bases: 7. The DNA of the CDR3 is TGCGCCAGCAGCCAAGGTCTTGCGGGGGGGCGAGAGACCCAGTACTTC. Encoded protein: CASSQGLAGGRETQYF.

V usage is TRBV9 and J usage is TRBJ2-3; unclear D gene. Germline V lookup: CDR1 SGDLS, CDR2 YYNGEE. Trimming cost V 3 bases and J 4 bases, with 6 bases left between them. The CDR3 has 12 amino acids. The CDR3 bases are TGTGCCAGCAGCGGGGTGCCAGATACGCAGTATTTT. Translation: CASSGVPDTQYF.

In its sample, this clonotype was seen many times. CDR3 coding DNA: TGCAGTGCTGATAAAGGGACTCTTGGAAACACCATATATTTT. Residues: CSADKGTLGNTIYF. The gene calls are TRBV20-1 and TRBJ1-3; the D gene is possibly TRBD1 (5 bases). Germline CDR1 reads DFQATT; CDR2 reads SNEGSKA (reference sequence). Trimming shortened V by 5 bases and J by 3 bases, and 14 bases separated the two germline ends. The length of the CDR3 is 14 residues.

Notes on this clonotype: Compared with germline, one end of the junction differs, possibly owing to a read error. This chain joins TRBV10-1 and TRBJ2-1; D is unresolved. The CDR3 runs to 13 residues. The V gene's germline CDR1 is WNHNN and CDR2 SYGVQD (reference sequence). The CDR3 loop reads CTSSESSRNEQFF. The DNA for the CDR3 is TGCACCAGCAGTGAGTCTTCGAGAAATGAGCAGTTCTTC.

This chain joins TRBV5-8 and TRBJ2-3, with 9 bases fitting TRBD1. From germline, CDR1 is SGHTS and CDR2 YDEGEE. After removal of 3 bases from V and 0 bases from J, the junction contained 5 bases not matched to a gene. CDR3 size: 16 residues. This CDR3 is CASSSGTGISTDTQYF. The CDR3 DNA reads TGTGCCAGCAGCTCTGGGACAGGGATAAGCACAGATACGCAGTATTTT.

The chain has TRBV2 and TRBJ1-2, with a tentative D call TRBD1 (6 bases). The CDR3 sequence is 13 residues long. The germline V gene encodes CDR1 SNHLY and CDR2 FYNNEI. Trimming left V 4 bases short and J 8 bases short, with 14 bases between. CDR3 amino acids: CASSVTGWEGYTF. CDR3 sequence (DNA): TGTGCCAGCAGTGTGACAGGCTGGGAAGGCTACACCTTC.

On this clonotype: A read error may be the cause here, since a much bigger clone is one base away. The chain is built from TRBV27 and TRBJ2-1, with a possible D match to TRBD2 (5 bases). The CDR3 consists of 15 residues. From germline, CDR1 is MNHEY and CDR2 SMNVEV (reference sequence). The CDR3 DNA reads TGTGCCGGCAGTTTTTCGGCTAGAGGGTACAATGAGCAGTTCTTC. Its protein product is CAGSFSARGYNEQFF.

This sequence joins TRBV29-1 and TRBJ2-2; D is perhaps TRBD1 (6 bases). CDR1 SQVTM and CDR2 ANQGSEA come from the germline V gene. This CDR3 contains 14 residues. V was trimmed by 6 bases and J by 1 base, leaving 12 bases between them. CDR3: CSVHQDRNTGELFF. CDR3 coding DNA: TGCAGCGTACACCAGGACAGGAACACCGGGGAGCTGTTTTTT.

This sequence joins TRBV7-2 and TRBJ1-1, with a possible D match to TRBD1 (6 bases). The CDR3 has 15 amino acids. V gave up 10 bases and J gave up 8 bases, with 26 bases separating them. The V gene's germline CDR1 is SGHTA and CDR2 FQGNSA. The CDR3, as DNA: TGTGCCACCCAGCAAGGGGGGGGAAGGACACAAGAAGCTTTCTTT. It is translated as CATQQGGGRTQEAFF.

This clonotype was counted a few times. V and J are TRBV20-1 and TRBJ1-1; TRBD1 aligns across 7 bases. CDR3 length: 14 amino acids. V was pared by 5 bases and J by 1 base, with 7 bases of the junction left unmatched. The V gene's germline CDR1 is DFQATT and CDR2 SNEGSKA (reference sequence). The CDR3 spells CSASPDRANTEAFF. As DNA, the CDR3 is TGCAGTGCTTCCCCAGACAGGGCGAACACTGAAGCTTTCTTT.

This clonotype turned up a few times. The rearrangement uses TRBV5-1 and TRBJ1-1, with 11 nucleotides matching TRBD1. The CDR3 contains 14 residues. The V gene's germline CDR1 is SGHRS and CDR2 YFSETQ. V gave up 3 bases and J gave up 7 bases; unmatched junction bases: 5. This CDR3 reads CASSYGQGAFEAFF. In DNA, the CDR3 is TGCGCCAGCAGCTACGGACAGGGGGCCTTTGAAGCTTTCTTT.

This clonotype was counted many times. The chain uses TRBV6-2 or TRBV6-3 and TRBJ2-5, with TRBD2 identical over 11 bases. V dropped 10 bases and J dropped 0; count of bases not matched to a gene: 10. Germline CDR1 reads MNHEY; CDR2 reads SVGEGT. The CDR3 has 16 residues. The CDR3 loop reads CATRLAGLADQETQYF. The DNA for the CDR3 is TGTGCCACCAGACTAGCGGGGCTCGCTGACCAAGAGACCCAGTACTTC.

A note on this clonotype: Just one base apart from a much larger clone, this may be a read error. V and J are TRBV6-2 or TRBV6-3 and TRBJ2-5; 7 bases match TRBD1. The V gene's germline CDR1 is MNHEY and CDR2 SVGEGT. The CDR3 consists of 14 residues. For the CDR3, the DNA is TGTGCCAGCAGTGACTACAGGGGCCAAGAGACCCAGCACTTC. Protein: CASSDYRGQETQHF.

The gene calls are TRBV6-1 and TRBJ2-7; 10 nucleotides line up with TRBD2. The CDR3 has 16 residues. Per the germline V gene, CDR1 is MNHNS and CDR2 is SASEGT. The CDR3: CAISEASGGPARGQYV. DNA of the CDR3: TGTGCCATCAGTGAAGCTAGCGGGGGCCCGGCTAGGGGGCAGTACGTC.

This clonotype was detected only a few times. This chain uses TRBV20-1 with TRBJ1-4, with D perhaps matching TRBD1 (5 bases). Germline V gene sequence: CDR1 DFQATT, CDR2 SNEGSKA (reference sequence). The CDR3 is made up of 13 amino acids. Between the trimmed V and J ends, which lost 3 bases and 7 bases, there was a span of 12 bases. The CDR3 reads CSARIKGPEKLFF. CDR3 sequence (DNA): TGCAGTGCTAGGATCAAGGGACCTGAAAAACTGTTTTTT.

The V call is TRBV7-9, the J call TRBJ2-5; D may be TRBD1 or TRBD2 (5 bases each). Germline V gives CDR1 SEHNR, CDR2 FQNEAQ (reference sequence). CDR3 length: 16 amino acids. V was clipped by 8 bases and J by 4 bases, with 23 bases between them. CDR3 DNA sequence: TGTGCCAGCCTTCCTGGTGAGGGGCCCACCGCAGAGACCCAGTACTTC. Translating gives CASLPGEGPTAETQYF. Full variable domain (remainder filled in from reference TRBV7-9 and TRBJ2-5): DTGVSQNPRHKITKRGQNVTFRCDPISEHNRLYWYRQTLGQGPEFLTYFQNEAQLEKSRLLSDRFSAERPKGSFSTLEIQRTEQGDSAMYLCASLPGEGPTAETQYFGPGTRLLVL.

There are many counts of this clonotype. This chain connects TRBV7-6 to TRBJ2-1, with D unresolved. The CDR3 is 12 amino acids. Germline V lookup: CDR1 SGHVS, CDR2 FNYEAQ. CDR3 loop: CATSTLGNEQFF. Written as DNA, the CDR3 is TGTGCTACCAGCACATTGGGCAATGAGCAGTTCTTC.

For the CDR3, the DNA is TGTGCCAGCAGCTTAACTCCAGGGGCCATCAAGCCCCAGCATTTT. It translates to CASSLTPGAIKPQHF. The chain has TRBV7-8 and TRBJ1-5; D might be TRBD1 (6 bases). V was shortened by 2 bases and J by 8 bases, with 16 bases between the two germline ends. CDR1 is SGHVS, CDR2 FQNEAQ, per germline. CDR3 size: 15 residues.

As for this clonotype: The germline gene is not matched at one end of the junction; a read error may be the cause. V gene TRBV5-1 combines with J gene TRBJ2-5; D ambiguous. Germline V gene lookup returns CDR1 SGHRS and CDR2 YFSETQ. This CDR3 comprises 14 residues. The CDR3 DNA sequence: TGCGCCAGCAGCTTTGGGCAGGATCGAGAGGCCCAGTACTTC. This sequence encodes CASSFGQDREAQYF.

This clonotype appeared many times. The chain carries TRBV20-1 and TRBJ1-4; D is ambiguous. The CDR3 consists of 14 residues. The ends were cut back, 0 bases at V and 8 bases at J, with 13 bases in the middle. CDR1 and CDR2 from the germline V gene are DFQATT and SNEGSKA (reference sequence). CDR3 coding DNA: TGCAGTGCTAGAGAACGGGGATTCACCGAAAAACTGTTTTTT. Translating it yields CSARERGFTEKLFF.

This clonotype was counted at least ten times. J is TRBJ1-5 and V is TRBV6-1; D remains unclear. CDR3 length equals 15 residues. V was shortened by 8 bases and J by 3 bases, with 17 bases between the two germline ends. Germline loops: CDR1 MNHNS, CDR2 SASEGT. The CDR3 reads CASQPTPFNNQPQHF. In DNA, the CDR3 is TGTGCCAGCCAACCGACACCTTTTAACAATCAGCCCCAGCATTTT.

This chain links TRBV5-1 with TRBJ1-5; a weak D match, TRBD1 (6 bases). The length of the CDR3 is 14 residues. V shed 6 bases and J shed 6 bases, with 16 bases lying between them. CDR1 SGHRS and CDR2 YFSETQ come from the germline V gene. The CDR3 DNA reads as TGCGCCAGCACCTCGGACGGAGGGGGTCAGCCCCAGCATTTT. Its translation is CASTSDGGGQPQHF.

Only a few counts were recorded for this clonotype. This chain joins TRBV7-9 and TRBJ1-1; D call uncertain. V was clipped by 1 base and J by 5 bases, with 5 bases between them. Germline V CDR1 and CDR2: SEHNR, FQNEAQ (reference sequence). The CDR3 sequence is 12 residues long. Here the CDR3 DNA reads TGTGCCAGCAGCTTAGGGTGGACTGAAGCTTTCTTT. Translating it yields CASSLGWTEAFF.

At least ten counts were recorded for this clonotype. The J gene is TRBJ1-1, the V gene TRBV2; possible D gene TRBD1, 6 bases. The CDR3 has 13 amino acids. CDR1 SNHLY and CDR2 FYNNEI come from the germline V gene. The V gene lost 8 bases and the J gene lost 0 bases, with 10 bases spanning the gap. The CDR3 DNA is TGTGCCAGCCACGGACAGATGAACACTGAAGCTTTCTTT. This gives the protein CASHGQMNTEAFF. Complete variable domain (other parts from reference TRBV2 and TRBJ1-1): EPEVTQTPSHQVTQMGQEVILRCVPISNHLYFYWYRQILGQKVEFLVSFYNNEISEKSEIFDDQFSVERPDGSNFTLKIRSTKLEDSAMYFCASHGQMNTEAFFGQGTRLTVV.

V gene TRBV29-1 combines with J gene TRBJ1-1; 9 bases match TRBD1. The V and J ends lost 7 bases and 4 bases, in that order; junction bases with no gene match: 7. The CDR3 sequence is 13 residues long. Germline lookup yields CDR1 SQVTM and CDR2 ANQGSEA. The chain's CDR3 is CSAQQGAGTEAFF. In DNA form, the CDR3 reads TGCAGCGCCCAACAGGGGGCGGGCACTGAAGCTTTCTTT. Using reference TRBV29-1 and TRBJ1-1 for the parts outside the CDR3, the full variable domain is SAVISQKPSRDICQRGTSLTIQCQVDSQVTMMFWYRQQPGQSLTLIATANQGSEATYESGFVIDKFPISRPNLTFSTLTVSNMSPEDSSIYLCSAQQGAGTEAFFGQGTRLTVV.

Ten or more counts support this clonotype. The rearrangement links TRBV18 to TRBJ2-1; D not resolved. The CDR3 totals 12 residues. V dropped 5 bases and J dropped 8 bases, with 10 bases sitting between them. The germline gives CDR1 KGHSH, CDR2 LQKENI. Here the CDR3 reads CASSGLFDEQFF. The CDR3 DNA sequence: TGTGCCAGCTCAGGGCTGTTCGATGAGCAGTTCTTC.

This clonotype has only a few counts. The chain recombines TRBV24-1 with TRBJ2-3; unclear D gene. This CDR3 spans 19 amino acids. Germline V gene data show CDR1 as KGHDR and CDR2 as SFDVKD. Between the trimmed V and J ends, which lost 0 bases and 2 bases, there was a span of 20 bases. The CDR3 DNA is TGTGCCACCAGTGATTTGAGGTCGGGCTATTCGATACTCACAGATACGCAGTATTTT. Amino acid sequence: CATSDLRSGYSILTDTQYF.

In the case of this clonotype: A much more abundant neighbour one base away suggests this may be a read error. The rearrangement uses TRBV7-2 and TRBJ1-1; D gene unclear. The CDR3 totals 13 residues. The germline CDR1 and CDR2 sequences are SGHTA and FQGNSA. In DNA form, the CDR3 reads TGTGCCAGCAGTCCAAGGGTGATTTCTGAAGCTTCCTTT. Its protein is CASSPRVISEASF.